Below, 17 T cell receptor beta chains from the same sample are listed, as sequenced in a study of CD8+CD57+ T cells in acquired aplastic anemia. The template used for profiling TCR beta VDJ and CDR3 was genomic DNA. One entry per CDR3 protein, called by TCRdb with MiXCR from the reads. The sample includes 150,000 to 200,000 distinct CDR3 sequences, around 60% seen only once; the top ten take 45%. The material sequenced was sorted CD4+, CD8+, or CD8+CD57+ T cells (not recorded which) from PBMCs. The receptors were gathered from a human donor in good health.

V gene TRBV29-1 combines with J gene TRBJ1-5, with D perhaps matching TRBD1 (6 bases). The CDR3 totals 12 residues. CDR1 and CDR2 from the germline V gene are SQVTM and ANQGSEA. Trimming stripped 4 bases from V and 4 bases from J, with 8 bases between. CDR3 sequence (DNA): TGCAGCGTTGCAGGGGCGAATCAGCCCCAGCATTTT. As protein: CSVAGANQPQHF.

The chain is built from TRBV20-1 and TRBJ2-7; tentatively, D is TRBD1 (6 bases). With 3 bases removed from V and 1 base from J, the gap between germline ends came to 10 bases. Germline-derived CDR1 and CDR2 are DFQATT and SNEGSKA (reference sequence). The CDR3 has 13 residues. The CDR3 protein is CSARSDSSYEQYF. The CDR3 DNA is TGCAGTGCTAGGTCGGACAGTTCCTACGAGCAGTACTTC.

The V and J genes are TRBV15 and TRBJ1-6; 8 nucleotides align to TRBD1. The CDR3 is 14 residues long. V trimming: 5 bases; J trimming: 8 bases; junction bases outside the gene matches: 5. Germline CDR1 LNHNV, CDR2 YYDKDF (reference sequence). CDR3 bases: TGTGCCACCAGCGGGGGACAGGAGTATTCACCCCTCCACTTT. Its translation: CATSGGQEYSPLHF.

This clonotype was picked up many times. The chain uses TRBV27 and TRBJ2-2, with D uncertain. Trimming pared 1 base from V and 5 bases from J, leaving 2 bases between. Germline V gives CDR1 MNHEY, CDR2 SMNVEV (reference sequence). The CDR3 totals 12 residues. The CDR3 here is CASSLYTGELFF. CDR3 nucleotide sequence: TGTGCCAGCAGTTTATATACCGGGGAGCTGTTTTTT.

The chain links TRBV15 to TRBJ1-5, with D maybe TRBD1 (5 bases). Looked up from germline, CDR1 is LNHNV and CDR2 is YYDKDF (reference sequence). V dropped 0 bases and J dropped 0 bases, with 9 bases sitting between them. The CDR3 consists of 16 residues. CDR3 nucleotide sequence: TGTGCCACCAGCAGAGATGGGGGTCCTAGCAATCAGCCCCAGCATTTT. Translated: CATSRDGGPSNQPQHF.

V is TRBV19 and J is TRBJ2-1; D uncertain. Germline CDR1 and CDR2: LNHDA and SQIVND (reference sequence). Trimming took off 5 bases at V and 2 bases at J, with 7 bases between the two ends. The length of the CDR3 is 13 residues. The CDR3 protein is CASSWQPYNEQFF. The CDR3 bases are TGTGCCAGTAGTTGGCAGCCCTACAATGAGCAGTTCTTC.

This clonotype was counted many times. This sequence joins TRBV6-4 and TRBJ2-2; D possibly corresponds to TRBD2 (5 bases). The germline V and J ends were trimmed by 6 bases and 3 bases, with 11 bases remaining between them. Germline CDR1 is MRHNA and CDR2 is SNTAGT. The CDR3 covers 14 residues. The CDR3 DNA sequence: TGTGCCAGCAGCCCTGGACTGGACACCGGGGAGCTGTTTTTT. Its protein is CASSPGLDTGELFF.

The gene calls are TRBV7-2 and TRBJ2-5; D gene unclear. CDR1 is SGHTA and CDR2 is FQGNSA in the germline V gene. The CDR3 has 15 amino acids. Trimming took off 5 bases at V and 5 bases at J, with 18 bases between the two ends. The CDR3, as DNA: TGTGCCAGCAGCCTCCGGGCCACCATTTCGGAGACCCAGTACTTC. Translated, it gives CASSLRATISETQYF.

This clonotype was counted a few times. The rearrangement links TRBV7-8 to TRBJ2-7; TRBD2 matches at 8 bases. Trimming cost V 4 bases and J 7 bases; bases outside gene matches: 9. Germline loops: CDR1 SGHVS, CDR2 FQNEAQ. The CDR3 contains 14 residues. CDR3 DNA sequence: TGTGCCAGCAGCTCACTCCAGGGCGGGGGGGAGCAGTACTTC. It translates to CASSSLQGGGEQYF.

This clonotype was observed at least ten times. The J gene is TRBJ2-1, the V gene TRBV4-3; TRBD2 matches at 7 bases. The CDR3 consists of 17 residues. Germline CDR1 reads LGHNA; CDR2 reads YSLEER. Trimming at V came to 3 bases and at J to 0 bases, leaving 8 bases not matched to a gene. The CDR3 region has the DNA TGCGCCAGCAGCCAGGATCGAGCGGGAAGCTCCTACAATGAGCAGTTCTTC. It encodes CASSQDRAGSSYNEQFF.

The gene calls are TRBV11-2 and TRBJ1-1; 7 nucleotides align to TRBD1. This CDR3 is built from 15 residues. Looked up from germline, CDR1 is SGHAT and CDR2 is FQNNGV. Losses at the gene ends were 5 bases for V and 6 bases for J; bases not matched to a gene: 12. In DNA, the CDR3 is TGTGCCAGCAGCGAGACGACAGGGAGGTATGCTGAAGCTTTCTTT. It specifies CASSETTGRYAEAFF.

The CDR3 reads CASKSTQSVGGLDEQFF. The CDR3 bases are TGCGCCAGCAAGTCTACCCAAAGCGTGGGGGGACTAGATGAGCAGTTCTTC. The gene calls are TRBV10-2 and TRBJ2-1, with TRBD2 identical over 8 bases. CDR1 WSHSY and CDR2 SAAADI come from the germline V gene. The V and J ends lost 7 bases and 8 bases, in that order; junction bases with no gene match: 19. The CDR3 is 17 residues long.

J is TRBJ1-4 and V is TRBV5-1; D is unresolved. Trimming stripped 0 bases from V and 11 bases from J, with 14 bases between. The CDR3 is 14 residues long. Germline loops: CDR1 SGHRS, CDR2 YFSETQ. CDR3 residues: CASSLELGNGKLFF. CDR3 DNA: TGCGCCAGCAGCTTGGAACTGGGAAACGGGAAACTGTTTTTT.

This clonotype was counted once. The chain links TRBV29-1 to TRBJ2-1; the D gene is possibly TRBD2 (5 bases). The germline V gene has CDR1 SQVTM and CDR2 ANQGSEA. This CDR3 is 13 amino acids long. V lost 0 bases to trimming and J lost 9 bases, with 12 bases between them. In nucleotides, the CDR3 is TGCAGCGTTGAAGATATTGGAGGAACTGAGCAGTTCTTC. Its protein product is CSVEDIGGTEQFF.

The chain carries TRBV19 and TRBJ1-6, with a weak D call TRBD1 (5 bases). This CDR3 is 14 amino acids long. CDR1 is LNHDA, CDR2 SQIVND, per germline (reference sequence). The V gene lost 11 bases and the J gene lost 6 bases, with 17 bases spanning the gap. This CDR3 is CASRGVALNSPLHF. The CDR3 DNA follows: TGTGCCTCACGGGGGGTGGCACTTAATTCACCCCTCCACTTT.

Comments on this clonotype: A much more abundant neighbour one base away suggests this may be a read error. The chain combines TRBV4-3 with TRBJ2-2, with 8 bases lining up with TRBD2. The germline gives CDR1 LGHNA, CDR2 YSLEER. This CDR3 spans 15 amino acids. V lost 0 bases and J lost 6; bases outside the gene matches: 3. This CDR3 reads CASSQDPAGAGELFF. The CDR3 bases are TGCGCCAGCAGCCAAGATCCAGCGGGGGCCGGGGAGCTGTTTTTT.

This chain connects TRBV7-9 to TRBJ2-3, with D maybe TRBD2 (7 bases). The CDR3 has 15 amino acids. V was pared by 5 bases and J by 3 bases, with 15 bases between. The V gene's germline CDR1 is SEHNR and CDR2 FQNEAQ (reference sequence). CDR3 protein: CASSPGASGTDTQYF. CDR3 nucleotides: TGTGCCAGCAGCCCAGGGGCTAGCGGAACAGATACGCAGTATTTT.